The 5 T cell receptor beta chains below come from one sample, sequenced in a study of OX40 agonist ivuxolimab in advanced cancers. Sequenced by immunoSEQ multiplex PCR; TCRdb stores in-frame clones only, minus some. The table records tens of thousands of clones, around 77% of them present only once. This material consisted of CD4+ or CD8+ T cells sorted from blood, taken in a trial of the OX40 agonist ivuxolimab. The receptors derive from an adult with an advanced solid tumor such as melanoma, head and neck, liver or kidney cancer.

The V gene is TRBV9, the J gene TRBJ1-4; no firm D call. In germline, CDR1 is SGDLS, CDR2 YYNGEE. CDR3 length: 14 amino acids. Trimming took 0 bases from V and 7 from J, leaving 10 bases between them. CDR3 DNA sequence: TGTGCCAGCAGCGTAGAGGACGGCCCTGAAAAACTGTTTTTT. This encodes CASSVEDGPEKLFF. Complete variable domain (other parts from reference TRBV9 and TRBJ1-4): DSGVTQTPKHLITATGQRVTLRCSPRSGDLSVYWYQQSLDQGLQFLIQYYNGEERAKGNILERFSAQQFPDLHSELNLSSLELGDSALYFCASSVEDGPEKLFFGSGTQLSVL.

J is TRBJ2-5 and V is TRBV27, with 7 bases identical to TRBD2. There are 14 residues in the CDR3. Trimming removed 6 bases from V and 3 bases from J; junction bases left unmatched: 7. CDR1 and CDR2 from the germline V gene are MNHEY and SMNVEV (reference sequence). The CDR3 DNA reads TGTGCCAGCAGAGGGGCGGGAGAAAAAGAGACCCAGTACTTC. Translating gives CASRGAGEKETQYF.

CDR3 amino acids: CASSPSGTPNYEQYF. The CDR3 nucleotides are TGTGCCAGCTCACCAAGTGGGACACCAAACTACGAGCAGTACTTC. The chain carries TRBV18 and TRBJ2-7; perhaps TRBD1 as D (6 bases). V lost 2 bases, J lost 3 bases, and 14 bases lay in between. The CDR3 has 15 residues. Germline V gene data show CDR1 as KGHSH and CDR2 as LQKENI.

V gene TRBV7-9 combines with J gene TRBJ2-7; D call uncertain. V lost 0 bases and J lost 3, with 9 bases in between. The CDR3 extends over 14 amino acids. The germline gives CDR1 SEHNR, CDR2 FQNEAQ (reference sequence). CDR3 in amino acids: CASSLASAYYEQYF. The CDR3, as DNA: TGTGCCAGCAGCTTAGCTAGTGCCTACTACGAGCAGTACTTC.

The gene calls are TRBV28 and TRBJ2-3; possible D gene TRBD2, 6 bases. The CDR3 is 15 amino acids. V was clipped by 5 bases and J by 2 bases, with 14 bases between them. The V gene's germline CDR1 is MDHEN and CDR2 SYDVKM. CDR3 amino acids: CASSDSGTFTDTQYF. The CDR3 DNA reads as TGTGCCAGCAGTGATAGCGGAACCTTCACAGATACGCAGTATTTT.